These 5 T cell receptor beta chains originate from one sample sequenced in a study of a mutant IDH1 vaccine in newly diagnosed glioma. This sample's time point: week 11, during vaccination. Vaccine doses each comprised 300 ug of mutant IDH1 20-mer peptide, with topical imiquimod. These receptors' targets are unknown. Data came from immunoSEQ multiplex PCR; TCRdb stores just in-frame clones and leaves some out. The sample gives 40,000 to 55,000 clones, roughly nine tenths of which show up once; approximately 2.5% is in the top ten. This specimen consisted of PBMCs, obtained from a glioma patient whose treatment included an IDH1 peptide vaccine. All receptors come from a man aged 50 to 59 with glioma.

Here the CDR3 DNA reads TGTGCCAGCAGCCAGACCAGAAGGGGGACTGAAGCTTTCTTT. Encoded protein: CASSQTRRGTEAFF. This chain uses TRBV14 with TRBJ1-1, with D possibly matching TRBD1 (6 bases). CDR3 length: 14 residues. The germline V gene encodes CDR1 SGHDN and CDR2 FVKESK. Trimming cost V 3 bases and J 5 bases, with 13 bases left between them.

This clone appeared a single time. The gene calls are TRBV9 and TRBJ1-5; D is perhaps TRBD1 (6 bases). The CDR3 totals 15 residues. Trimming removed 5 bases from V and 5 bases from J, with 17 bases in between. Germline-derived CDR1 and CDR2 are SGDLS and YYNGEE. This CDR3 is CASSPGRGWHQPQHF. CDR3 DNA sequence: TGTGCCAGCAGTCCCGGGAGGGGGTGGCATCAGCCCCAGCATTTT.

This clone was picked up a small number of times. The chain's CDR3 is CATSRDRPLSGDTQYF. CDR3 sequence (DNA): TGTGCCACCAGCAGAGATCGTCCGTTATCGGGGGATACGCAGTATTTT. The J gene is TRBJ2-3, the V gene TRBV15; D is perhaps TRBD2 (5 bases). V dropped 0 bases and J dropped 6 bases, with 16 bases sitting between them. Germline loops: CDR1 LNHNV, CDR2 YYDKDF (reference sequence). The CDR3 runs to 16 residues.

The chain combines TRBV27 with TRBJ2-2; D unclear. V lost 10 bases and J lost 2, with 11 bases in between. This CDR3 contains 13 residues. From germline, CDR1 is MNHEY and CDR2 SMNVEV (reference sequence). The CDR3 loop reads CATRARNTGELFF. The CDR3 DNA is TGTGCCACCAGAGCGAGAAACACCGGGGAGCTGTTTTTT.

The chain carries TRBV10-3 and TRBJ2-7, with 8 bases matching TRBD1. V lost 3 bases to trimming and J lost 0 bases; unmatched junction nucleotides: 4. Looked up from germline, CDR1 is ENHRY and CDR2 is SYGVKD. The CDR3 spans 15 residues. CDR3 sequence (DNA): TGTGCCATCAGTGACTCACAGGGGGGCTCCTACGAGCAGTACTTC. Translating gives CAISDSQGGSYEQYF.